This T cell receptor (beta chain) came from a study of cytomegalovirus exposure and HLA in healthy donors. Study overall: According to later analysis, the same platform produced the 120 or so validation and about 630 first-cohort repertoires.

On this clone itself: At one end, the junction sequence differs from germline, possibly due to a read error.

Assay used: immunoSEQ multiplex PCR; TCRdb lists only in-frame clones, some missing. This table has 150,000 or so clones, 84% appearing once. CDR3 length: 10 residues. CDR1 SNHLY and CDR2 FYNNEI come from the germline V gene. This TCR was recovered from a man aged 25 to 40 in good health and CMV-seropositive. The sequencing input was PBMCs. This sequence joins TRBV2 and TRBJ2-7, with a weak D call TRBD1 (5 bases). In nucleotides, the CDR3 is TGTGCCAGCAGAGCCCAGAGACAGAACTTC. Its translation is CASRAQRQNF.